What follows is one T cell receptor beta chain and its context. Antigen: not known. TCRdb keeps only in-frame clones here, not all; method: immunoSEQ multiplex PCR. The top ten clones hold approximately 9% of a sample with roughly 12,000 clones, approximately 66% of them seen once. These data originate in a study of CD4+ T cells in melanoma. Points from the study as a whole: In melanoma, neoantigen-specific CD4+ T cells reportedly differed in differentiation state. A reported correlation linked neoantigen-specific CD4+ T cells to CD8+, macrophage and B cell function.

The TCR sequence derives from a human donor with melanoma. Sample: cells from a culture (not recorded whether cultured in vitro).

The DNA of the CDR3 is TGTGCCAGCAGTAACGGAGACAGCAGCTATGGCTACACCTTC. Its protein product is CASSNGDSSYGYTF. The rearrangement links TRBV6-5 to TRBJ1-2; D possibly corresponds to TRBD1 (5 bases). CDR3 length: 14 residues. V shed 5 bases and J shed 4 bases, with 14 bases lying between them. CDR1 and CDR2 (germline): MNHEY, SVGAGI.